This T cell receptor beta chain originates from a study of blood T cell repertoires in COVID-19. The overall study: COVID-19 samples, acute and convalescent, were from the United States, Italy and Spain. The cDNA or gDNA used as material had been derived from T cells, B-cell-depleted T cells, or PBMCs.

Generated by immunoSEQ multiplex PCR, the TCRdb table keeps only in-frame clones and is missing some. The sample includes 200,000 to 250,000 clones, more than 75% of them seen just once. In germline, CDR1 is SEHNR, CDR2 FQNEAQ (reference sequence). J gave up 6 bases and V 4 bases, and 6 bases lay outside the gene matches. This CDR3 is built from 14 residues. The chain combines TRBV7-9 with TRBJ1-5; 7 nucleotides agree with TRBD1. The sample taken for sequencing was peripheral blood. This TCR was sampled from an elderly man with acute or convalescent COVID-19. CDR3 residues: CASSSGQTTQPQHF. DNA of the CDR3: TGTGCCAGCAGCTCGGGACAGACCACTCAGCCCCAGCATTTT.